This is a list of T cell receptor beta chains from one sample in a study of cytomegalovirus exposure and HLA in healthy donors. The protocol was immunoSEQ multiplex PCR, while the TCRdb copy is restricted to in-frame clones and leaves out a portion. The table shows roughly 190,000 clones, with around three quarters occurring only once. The specimen sequenced was PBMCs. The source of these receptors is a woman in her twenties or thirties in good health and CMV-seronegative. CDR3s include the opening cysteine and the closing phenylalanine or tryptophan. The order of the fields is D gene, clone size, V gene, J gene, CDR3 protein, CDR3 DNA. A D gene is named only where the DNA matches it firmly. The size of a clone is reported for some rows only, either as once, few or many, or as a class for expanded clones.

>.|.|TRBV18|TRBJ2-7
CASSPGASYEQYF
TGTGCCAGCTCACCAGGGGCCTCCTACGAGCAGTACTTC
>.|.|TRBV2|TRBJ1-5
CASSQGYWQPQHF
TGTGCCAGCAGCCAGGGGTATTGGCAGCCCCAGCATTTT
>.|.|TRBV5-4|TRBJ2-5
CASSLRGTETQYF
TGTGCCAGCAGCTTACGGGGGACAGAGACCCAGTACTTC
>.|.|TRBV30|TRBJ2-7
CAWNVTPSSSYEQYF
TGTGCCTGGAATGTAACTCCCTCTAGCTCCTACGAGCAGTACTTC
>.|.|TRBV29-1|TRBJ1-1
CSDITTEAFF
TGCAGCGACATAACCACTGAAGCTTTCTTT
>TRBD1|.|TRBV15|TRBJ2-5
CATSRDSARAHRGETQYF
TGTGCCACCAGCAGAGATTCCGCCAGGGCCCACAGGGGGGAGACCCAGTACTTC
>.|.|TRBV19|TRBJ2-7
CASSIAGGEAYEQYF
TGTGCCAGTAGTATAGCGGGCGGGGAGGCCTACGAGCAGTACTTC
>TRBD1|.|TRBV6-6|TRBJ1-2
CASTSGQGNYGYTF
TGTGCCAGCACTTCCGGACAGGGCAACTATGGCTACACCTTC
>.|.|TRBV6-5|TRBJ2-7
CASSYNPGGRSFEQYF
TGTGCCAGCAGTTACAATCCCGGGGGGCGTAGCTTCGAGCAGTACTTC
>TRBD1|.|TRBV4-1|TRBJ1-6
CASSRDSAPLHF
TGCGCCAGCAGCCGGGACAGCGCACCCCTCCACTTT
>.|once|TRBV5-6|TRBJ2-7
CASSLVGGSGYEQYF
TGTGCCAGCAGCTTGGTGGGGGGATCGGGTTACGAGCAGTACTTC
>.|.|TRBV2|TRBJ1-2
CASSLRTVGINYGYTF
TGTGCCAGCAGTCTCCGGACAGTTGGGATCAACTATGGCTACACCTTC
>.|few|TRBV2|TRBJ2-7
CASSWTDSYEQYF
TGTGCCAGCAGCTGGACAGATTCCTACGAGCAGTACTTC
>.|.|TRBV29-1|TRBJ1-1
CSVRTVNTEAFF
TGCAGCGTTCGGACTGTTAACACTGAAGCTTTCTTT
>.|.|TRBV6-1|TRBJ1-4
CASSAQGIGEKLFF
TGTGCCAGCAGTGCTCAGGGAATAGGGGAAAAACTGTTTTTT
>.|.|TRBV6-6|TRBJ2-1
CASRNRRGQRDNEQFF
TGTGCCAGCAGAAATCGCCGGGGCCAGCGGGACAATGAGCAGTTCTTC
>.|.|TRBV4-1|TRBJ1-3
CASSLDTDRLGNTIYF
TGCGCCAGCAGCCTAGACACGGACAGACTTGGAAACACCATATATTTT
>TRBD2|.|TRBV5-1|TRBJ2-7
CASSHSGVGIYEQYF
TGCGCCAGCAGTCACAGCGGGGTTGGGATCTACGAGCAGTACTTC
>TRBD1|.|TRBV9|TRBJ2-2
CASSLQGAGTGELFF
TGTGCCAGCAGCTTACAGGGGGCGGGCACCGGGGAGCTGTTTTTT
>TRBD1|.|TRBV10-1|TRBJ2-7
CAGSGTGASYEQYF
TGCGCCGGGTCCGGGACAGGGGCGTCCTACGAGCAGTACTTC
>.|.|TRBV12-5|TRBJ2-7
CASGSDISYEQYF
TGTGCTAGTGGTTCTGACATTTCCTACGAGCAGTACTTC
>.|once|TRBV7-9|TRBJ2-3
CASSFSVVAGTDTQYF
TGTGCCAGCAGCTTCTCAGTAGTTGCGGGCACAGATACGCAGTATTTT
>.|.|TRBV5-6|TRBJ2-1
CASSPNGVQRRYNEQFF
TGTGCCAGCAGCCCCAACGGGGTACAGCGGCGATACAATGAGCAGTTCTTC
>.|.|TRBV11-2|TRBJ1-1
CASSLGQGYTEAFF
TGTGCCAGCAGCTTAGGGCAGGGCTACACTGAAGCTTTCTTT
>.|.|TRBV29-1|TRBJ1-1
CSVSSSDRNTEAFF
TGCAGCGTTTCCTCCTCAGACAGGAACACTGAAGCTTTCTTT
>TRBD1|once|TRBV11-2|TRBJ2-1
CASSSKGRKGQGYNEQFF
TGTGCCAGCAGCTCTAAGGGGAGAAAGGGACAGGGCTACAATGAGCAGTTCTTC
>TRBD2|.|TRBV4-3|TRBJ2-7
CASSQDQGWTSGSGEQYF
TGCGCCAGCAGCCAAGATCAGGGTTGGACTAGCGGGAGCGGGGAGCAGTACTTC
>TRBD2|.|TRBV9|TRBJ2-1
CASSAPGLAGVNEQFF
TGTGCCAGCAGCGCCCCGGGGCTAGCGGGAGTTAATGAGCAGTTCTTC
>.|.|TRBV5-6|TRBJ2-1
CASSSLESSYNEQFF
TGTGCCAGCAGCTCACTAGAGAGCTCCTACAATGAGCAGTTCTTC
>TRBD2|once|TRBV5-6|TRBJ2-3
CASSPGLAGLTDTQYF
TGTGCCAGCAGCCCAGGACTAGCGGGATTGACAGATACGCAGTATTTT
>TRBD1|.|TRBV7-8|TRBJ1-5
CASSGDRGGQPQHF
TGTGCCAGCAGCGGCGACAGGGGTGGTCAGCCCCAGCATTTT
>.|.|TRBV6-1|TRBJ1-4
CASSPSRVELFF
TGTGCCAGCAGTCCGTCGAGGGTAGAACTGTTTTTT
>.|.|TRBV11-2|TRBJ1-4
CASSLNPYGSEKLFF
TGTGCCAGCAGCTTAAACCCGTATGGGAGTGAAAAACTGTTTTTT
>.|few|TRBV7-8|TRBJ1-1
CASSLGRLNTEAFF
TGTGCCAGCAGCTTAGGCAGGCTGAACACTGAAGCTTTCTTT
>TRBD2|.|TRBV11-2|TRBJ2-1
CASSPTGLAGGVNEQFF
TGTGCCAGCAGCCCCACGGGACTAGCGGGGGGAGTCAATGAGCAGTTCTTC
>TRBD2|.|TRBV7-7|TRBJ2-1
CASSVRSGGGNEQFF
TGTGCCAGCAGCGTTCGTAGCGGGGGGGGTAATGAGCAGTTCTTC
>.|.|TRBV6-1|TRBJ1-5
CASRPGRGKGQPQHF
TGTGCCAGCAGACCCGGACGGGGGAAGGGGCAGCCCCAGCATTTT
>TRBD1|.|TRBV19|TRBJ2-7
CASQPTGGIYEQYF
TGTGCCAGTCAACCGACAGGGGGAATCTACGAGCAGTACTTC
>TRBD2|.|TRBV5-1|TRBJ2-7
CASSPATSGANYEQYF
TGCGCCAGCAGCCCGGCTACTAGCGGGGCCAACTACGAGCAGTACTTC
>.|.|TRBV9|TRBJ2-2
CASSVAGATGELFF
TGTGCCAGCAGCGTAGCCGGAGCCACCGGGGAGCTGTTTTTT
>.|few|TRBV5-6|TRBJ1-1
CASSLVEGRIMNTEAFF
TGTGCCAGCAGCTTGGTGGAGGGGCGAATCATGAACACTGAAGCTTTCTTT
>.|.|TRBV9|TRBJ2-7
CASSVSQGSSYEQYF
TGTGCCAGCAGCGTTTCCCAGGGTAGCTCCTACGAGCAGTACTTC
>.|.|TRBV7-8|TRBJ1-2
CASSLGGTGFQGYTF
TGTGCCAGCAGCTTAGGGGGCACAGGGTTTCAGGGCTACACCTTC
>.|few|TRBV28|TRBJ1-1
CASSLTDMNTEAFF
TGTGCCAGCAGTTTAACAGATATGAACACTGAAGCTTTCTTT
>TRBD2|.|TRBV5-1|TRBJ2-3
CASSFLSGGDTDTQYF
TGCGCCAGCAGCTTCCTTAGCGGGGGAGACACAGATACGCAGTATTTT
>TRBD2|.|TRBV7-8|TRBJ2-1
CASSLRGGSQGYEQFF
TGTGCCAGCAGCTTGAGGGGAGGGTCTCAGGGATATGAGCAGTTCTTC
>TRBD2|.|TRBV9|TRBJ2-5
CASSALAGATQETQYF
TGTGCCAGCAGCGCCCTAGCGGGGGCTACCCAAGAGACCCAGTACTTC
>.|few|TRBV7-2|TRBJ2-4
CASSFGTLLAKNIQYF
TGTGCCAGCAGCTTCGGGACTCTCCTAGCCAAAAACATTCAGTACTTC
>.|.|TRBV7-3|TRBJ2-7
CASSLTAGTYEQYF
TGTGCCAGCAGCTTAACGGCAGGGACCTACGAGCAGTACTTC
>.|.|TRBV5-4|TRBJ1-1
CASSLIGRDPEAFF
TGTGCCAGCAGCTTAATAGGGAGGGACCCTGAAGCTTTCTTT
>.|.|TRBV4-1|TRBJ1-5
CASSQEGGSNQPQHF
TGCGCCAGCAGCCAAGAGGGAGGGAGCAATCAGCCCCAGCATTTT
>.|.|TRBV10-3|TRBJ2-5
CAISDRGVETQYF
TGTGCCATCAGTGACAGGGGGGTGGAGACCCAGTACTTC
>.|.|TRBV10-3|TRBJ2-3
CAISVVGGTDTQYF
TGTGCCATCAGTGTTGTCGGCGGGACAGATACGCAGTATTTT
>TRBD1|.|TRBV5-1|TRBJ1-4
CASSLYATGEELFF
TGCGCCAGCAGCTTGTACGCGACAGGGGAAGAGCTGTTTTTT
>TRBD2|.|TRBV11-3|TRBJ2-1
CASSLRAGGVYEQFF
TGTGCCAGCAGCTTAAGAGCGGGAGGGGTGTATGAGCAGTTCTTC
>TRBD2|.|TRBV10-3|TRBJ2-1
CATRTSGREQFF
TGTGCCACCCGGACTAGCGGGAGAGAGCAGTTCTTC
>.|few|TRBV6-6|TRBJ1-2
CASQKGGGAFYGYTF
TGTGCCAGCCAAAAGGGAGGGGGAGCATTCTATGGCTACACCTTC
>.|.|TRBV11-2|TRBJ2-3
CASRGAWRPDTQYF
TGTGCCAGCAGGGGGGCTTGGCGCCCAGATACGCAGTATTTT
>.|.|TRBV7-7|TRBJ2-2
CASSTDSLNGELFF
TGTGCCAGCAGCACCGACAGTTTGAACGGGGAGCTGTTTTTT